This T cell receptor (beta chain) was sequenced in a study of blood T cell repertoires in COVID-19. Overall study context: Acute and convalescent COVID-19 samples came from the United States, Italy and Spain. The cDNA or gDNA used as material had been derived from T cells, B-cell-depleted T cells, or PBMCs.

Clinical history as reported by participants underpinned cohort assignment. The length of the CDR3 is 16 residues. Germline values: CDR1 SGHTA, CDR2 FQGNSA. V lost 0 bases, J lost 2 bases, and 3 bases stayed unmatched. Produced via immunoSEQ multiplex PCR; TCRdb's table is partial and in-frame only. The sample has about 250,000 clones; around 85% are singletons. This chain links TRBV7-2 with TRBJ2-2; 7 bases match TRBD2. The TCR comes from a woman in her forties or fifties with acute COVID-19. The specimen was PBMCs or T cells enriched from blood (not recorded which). The DNA of the CDR3 is TGTGCCAGCAGCTTAGCGGCGGGGGATAACACCGGGGAGCTGTTTTTT. This codes for CASSLAAGDNTGELFF.